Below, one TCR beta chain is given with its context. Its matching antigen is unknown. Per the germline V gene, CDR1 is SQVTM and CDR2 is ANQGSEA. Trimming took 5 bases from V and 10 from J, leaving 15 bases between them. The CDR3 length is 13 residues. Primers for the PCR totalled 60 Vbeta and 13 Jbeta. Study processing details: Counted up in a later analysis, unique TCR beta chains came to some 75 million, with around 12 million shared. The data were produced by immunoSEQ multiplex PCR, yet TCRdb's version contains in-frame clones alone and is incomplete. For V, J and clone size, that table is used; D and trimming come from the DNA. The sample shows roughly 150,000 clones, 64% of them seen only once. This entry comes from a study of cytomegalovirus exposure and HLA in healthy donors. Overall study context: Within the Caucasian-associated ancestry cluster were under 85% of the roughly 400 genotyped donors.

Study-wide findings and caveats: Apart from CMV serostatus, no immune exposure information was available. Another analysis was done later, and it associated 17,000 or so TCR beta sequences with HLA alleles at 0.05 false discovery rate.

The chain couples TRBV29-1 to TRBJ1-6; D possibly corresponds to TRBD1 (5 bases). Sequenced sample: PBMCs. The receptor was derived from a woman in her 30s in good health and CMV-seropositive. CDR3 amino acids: CSVRDSGGSPLHF. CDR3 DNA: TGCAGCGTTAGGGACTCCGGGGGGTCACCCCTCCACTTT.